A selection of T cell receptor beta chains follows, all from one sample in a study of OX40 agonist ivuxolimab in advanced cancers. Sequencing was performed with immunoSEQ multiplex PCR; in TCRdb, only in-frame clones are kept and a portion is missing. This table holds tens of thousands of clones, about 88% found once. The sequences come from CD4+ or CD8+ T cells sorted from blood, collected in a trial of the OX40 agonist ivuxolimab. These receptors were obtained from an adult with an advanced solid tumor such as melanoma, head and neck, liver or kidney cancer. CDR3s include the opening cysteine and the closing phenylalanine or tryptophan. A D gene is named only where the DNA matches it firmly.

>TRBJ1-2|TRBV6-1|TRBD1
TGTGCCAGCAACCCGGGACAGGGGCGAGGCTACACCTTC
CASNPGQGRGYTF
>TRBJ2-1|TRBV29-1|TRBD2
TGCAGCTCTGGACTAGCGGGATCCTACAATGAGCAGTTCTTC
CSSGLAGSYNEQFF
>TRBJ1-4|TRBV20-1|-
TGCAGTGCTAGGCACGGTGAAAAACTGTTTTTT
CSARHGEKLFF
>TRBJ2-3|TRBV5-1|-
TGCGCCAGCAGCATTATGGACAGCTCAGATACGCAGTATTTT
CASSIMDSSDTQYF
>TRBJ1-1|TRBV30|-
TGTGCCTGGAGTTCGGGGCAGGACATCTACACTGAAGCTTTCTTT
CAWSSGQDIYTEAFF
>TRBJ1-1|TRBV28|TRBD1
TGTGCCAGCAGAGACAATGGACAGGGTCGGACTGAAGCTTTCTTT
CASRDNGQGRTEAFF
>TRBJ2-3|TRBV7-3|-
TGTGCCAGCAGCCGCGAGACCGCGGGCCGTGATACGCAGTATTTT
CASSRETAGRDTQYF
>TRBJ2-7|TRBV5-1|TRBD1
TGCGCCAGCAGCTTCCCGGGACAGGCAAGTTACGAGCAGTACTTC
CASSFPGQASYEQYF
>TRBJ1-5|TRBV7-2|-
TGTGCCAGCAGCCTCGGGGGTGTTAGCAATCAGCCCCAGCATTTT
CASSLGGVSNQPQHF
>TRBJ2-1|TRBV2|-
TGTGCCAGCACCCTAGGACTTATAAGCTCCTACAATGAGCAGTTCTTC
CASTLGLISSYNEQFF
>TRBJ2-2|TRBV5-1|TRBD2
TGCGCCAGCAGCGGACTAGCGGGAGGGCCCGGGGAGCTGTTTTTT
CASSGLAGGPGELFF
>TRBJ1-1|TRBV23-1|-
TGCGCCAGTAGGACAGTTGTGAACACTGAAGCTTTCTTT
CASRTVVNTEAFF
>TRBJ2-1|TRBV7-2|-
TGTGCCAGCAACCCCTCGGGACTTGAGCAGTTCTTC
CASNPSGLEQFF
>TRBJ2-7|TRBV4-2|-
TGTGCCAGCAGCCAACGATTAGAAATGAGCTCCTACGAGCAGTACTTC
CASSQRLEMSSYEQYF
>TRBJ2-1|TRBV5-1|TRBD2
TGCGCCAGCAGCTTCTTAGCGGGCAGCTCCTACAATGAGCAGTTCTTC
CASSFLAGSSYNEQFF
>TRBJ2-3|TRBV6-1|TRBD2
TGTGCCAGCAACTTAGCGGGAGGAGGCACAGATACGCAGTATTTT
CASNLAGGGTDTQYF
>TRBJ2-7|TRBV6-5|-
TGTGCCAGCAGTGGACTGTACGGCGAGCAGTACTTC
CASSGLYGEQYF